Listed here are 17 T cell receptor beta chains from one sample, sequenced in a study of control samples from healthy donors and cancer patients. Here immunoSEQ multiplex PCR was the method, and the copy in TCRdb shows in-frame clones only, minus some. The profile shows approximately 50,000 clones, 80% to 90% of them singletons. Sequenced: PBMCs. These receptors originate from a woman aged 60-75 years with lung cancer.

The CDR3 protein is CASSPPGSSYNEQFF. DNA of the CDR3: TGCGCCAGCAGCCCCCCGGGGAGCTCCTACAATGAGCAGTTCTTC. This chain connects TRBV5-1 to TRBJ2-1; TRBD2 is a possible D gene (5 bases). Germline V gene sequence: CDR1 SGHRS, CDR2 YFSETQ. The V end was cut by 4 bases, the J end by 0 bases, with 11 bases between. This CDR3 has 15 amino acids. Combining the CDR3 with reference TRBV5-1 and TRBJ2-1 gives the whole variable domain KAGVTQTPRYLIKTRGQQVTLSCSPISGHRSVSWYQQTPGQGLQFLFEYFSETQRNKGNFPGRFSGRQFSNSRSEMNVSTLELGDSALYLCASSPPGSSYNEQFFGPGTRLTVL.

This chain links TRBV4-1 with TRBJ2-1; the match to TRBD2 covers 10 bases. Germline lookup yields CDR1 MGHRA and CDR2 YSYEKL. With V trimmed by 1 base and J by 4 bases, 4 bases remained unmatched. The CDR3 consists of 16 residues. The CDR3 region is CASSQVLAGAYNEQFF. CDR3 coding DNA: TGCGCCAGCAGCCAAGTGCTAGCGGGAGCTTACAATGAGCAGTTCTTC.

The rearrangement links TRBV3-1 (or the pseudogene TRBV3-2) to TRBJ1-2, with 8 bases identical to TRBD1. There are 13 residues in the CDR3. The V gene end was trimmed by 4 bases and the J gene end by 8 bases; junction bases not matched to a gene: 6. Germline loops: CDR1 LGHDT, CDR2 YNNKEL (reference sequence). DNA of the CDR3: TGTGCCAGCAGCCGGCAGGGGGCTGAGGGCTACACCTTC. Translated: CASSRQGAEGYTF.

The genes are TRBV3-1 (or the pseudogene TRBV3-2) and TRBJ1-5; TRBD1 matches 7 bases. Germline loops: CDR1 LGHDT, CDR2 YNNKEL (reference sequence). V was clipped by 4 bases and J by 3 bases; unmatched bases: 3. This CDR3 spans 14 amino acids. The CDR3 loop is CASSPGQTNQPQHF. In nucleotides, the CDR3 is TGTGCCAGCAGCCCGGGACAGACCAATCAGCCCCAGCATTTT.

This chain links TRBV9 with TRBJ1-3, with D possibly being TRBD1 (6 bases). Looked up from germline, CDR1 is SGDLS and CDR2 is YYNGEE. Trimming took off 0 bases at V and 8 bases at J, with 12 bases between the two ends. The length of the CDR3 is 14 residues. CDR3 protein: CASSVAGGEDTIYF. CDR3 nucleotide sequence: TGTGCCAGCAGCGTAGCGGGGGGCGAGGACACCATATATTTT.

V and J are TRBV7-9 and TRBJ1-5, with D perhaps TRBD1 (5 bases). The CDR3 is 15 residues long. Germline-derived CDR1 and CDR2 are SEHNR and FQNEAQ (reference sequence). V lost 5 bases and J lost 3, with 14 bases in between. CDR3: CASSPTGGVNQPQHF. Here the CDR3 DNA reads TGTGCCAGCAGCCCCACCGGAGGGGTCAATCAGCCCCAGCATTTT. Combining the CDR3 with reference TRBV7-9 and TRBJ1-5 gives the whole variable domain DTGVSQNPRHKITKRGQNVTFRCDPISEHNRLYWYRQTLGQGPEFLTYFQNEAQLEKSRLLSDRFSAERPKGSFSTLEIQRTEQGDSAMYLCASSPTGGVNQPQHFGDGTRLSIL.

The rearrangement joins TRBV30 to TRBJ2-5; D uncertain. The CDR3 runs 11 residues. The germline V gene has CDR1 GTSNPN and CDR2 SVGIG (reference sequence). Trimming shortened V by 4 bases and J by 4 bases, and 7 bases separated the two germline ends. The CDR3 nucleotides are TGTGCCTGGATTAGGTCAGAGACCCAGTACTTC. Its protein is CAWIRSETQYF.

The CDR3 loop reads CASSLGYRGLGEQFF. The CDR3, as DNA: TGTGCCAGCAGCTTAGGGTACAGGGGGCTCGGTGAGCAGTTCTTC. This chain connects TRBV7-6 to TRBJ2-1; TRBD1 matches 9 bases. J was trimmed by 9 bases and V by 1 base; bases with no gene match: 7. CDR3 length equals 15 residues. CDR1 is SGHVS and CDR2 is FNYEAQ in the germline V gene.

The rearrangement joins TRBV3-1 (or the pseudogene TRBV3-2) to TRBJ1-3; no definite D call. The length of the CDR3 is 13 residues. CDR1 and CDR2 (germline): LGHDT, YNNKEL (reference sequence). V was clipped by 4 bases and J by 4 bases, with 8 bases between them. Here the CDR3 reads CASSLLWGNTIYF. DNA for the CDR3: TGTGCCAGCAGCCTTTTGTGGGGAAACACCATATATTTT.

CDR3 residues: CASSWGGRAEAFF. CDR3 nucleotide sequence: TGTGCCAGCAGTTGGGGGGGGCGGGCTGAAGCTTTCTTT. V usage is TRBV6-5 and J usage is TRBJ1-1; maybe TRBD1 (6 bases). The V gene's germline CDR1 is MNHEY and CDR2 SVGAGI. The CDR3 is made up of 13 amino acids. V was trimmed by 4 bases and J by 6 bases, leaving 12 bases between them.

The J gene is TRBJ1-1, the V gene TRBV7-2; D uncertain. This CDR3 spans 14 amino acids. V was trimmed by 5 bases and J by 7 bases, leaving 17 bases between them. Germline V CDR1 and CDR2: SGHTA, FQGNSA. The CDR3 region is CASSPMLWGVEAFF. DNA of the CDR3: TGTGCCAGCAGCCCGATGTTATGGGGTGTTGAAGCTTTCTTT.

The chain carries TRBV19 and TRBJ2-7, with TRBD1 matching 10 bases. CDR1 is LNHDA, CDR2 SQIVND, per germline (reference sequence). With V trimmed by 5 bases and J by 5 bases, 9 bases remained unmatched. The CDR3 has 15 amino acids. The DNA for the CDR3 is TGTGCCAGTAGTTCAGGGACAGGGGAAATTCACGAGCAGTACTTC. This translates into CASSSGTGEIHEQYF.

This chain connects TRBV12-5 to TRBJ1-5, with TRBD1 as a possible D gene (5 bases). The CDR3 is 12 amino acids. Trimming stripped 6 bases from V and 9 bases from J, with 12 bases between. Germline V gene data show CDR1 as LGHNT and CDR2 as FRNRAP. This chain's CDR3 is CASGSAQGPQHF. The CDR3 nucleotides read TGTGCTAGTGGCTCGGCCCAGGGGCCCCAGCATTTT.

The chain uses TRBV7-3 and TRBJ2-3; perhaps D is TRBD1 or TRBD2 (6 bases each). The CDR3 length is 16 residues. Germline V lookup: CDR1 SGHTA, CDR2 FQGTGA. Trimming pared 2 bases from V and 1 base from J, leaving 13 bases between. CDR3: CASSLSSGAGTDTQYF. DNA of the CDR3: TGTGCCAGCAGCTTATCCTCGGGGGCGGGCACAGATACGCAGTATTTT.

The chain carries TRBV3-1 (or the pseudogene TRBV3-2) and TRBJ2-7, with D unresolved. V shed 1 base and J shed 6 bases, with 13 bases lying between them. The germline V gene encodes CDR1 LGHDT and CDR2 YNNKEL (reference sequence). This CDR3 region has 14 residues. This CDR3 is CASSQGFSVGEQYF. Here the CDR3 DNA reads TGTGCCAGCAGCCAAGGATTCAGTGTGGGCGAGCAGTACTTC.

V and J are TRBV28 and TRBJ2-7, with D tentatively TRBD2 (6 bases). Looked up from germline, CDR1 is MDHEN and CDR2 is SYDVKM. Trimming took 5 bases from V and 0 from J, leaving 11 bases between them. The CDR3 totals 14 residues. CDR3 sequence: CASSAWDSSYEQYF. The DNA for the CDR3 is TGTGCCAGCAGTGCCTGGGACTCCTCCTACGAGCAGTACTTC.

The count of this clone is one. The chain is built from TRBV28 and TRBJ1-6; D is unclear. This CDR3 has 15 amino acids. V was pared by 3 bases and J by 9 bases, with 15 bases between. CDR1 is MDHEN and CDR2 is SYDVKM in the germline V gene. This CDR3 is CASSLVSIGGSPLHF. The CDR3 nucleotides are TGTGCCAGCAGTTTGGTGTCCATTGGAGGTTCACCCCTCCACTTT. Full variable domain (rest looked up from reference TRBV28 and TRBJ1-6): DVKVTQSSRYLVKRTGEKVFLECVQDMDHENMFWYRQDPGLGLRLIYFSYDVKMKEKGDIPEGYSVSREKKERFSLILESASTNQTSMYLCASSLVSIGGSPLHFGNGTRLTVT.